The 22 T cell receptor beta chains reported below all come from one sample, sequenced in a study of T cell repertoires in cytomegalovirus infection. TCRdb re-called the reads through MiXCR, storing one row per CDR3 protein. The data show a few hundred thousand distinct CDR3 sequences, approximately 25% seen once. The material sequenced was PBMCs. The source is a human donor in good health (CMV status not recorded). Some clones in this sample may be carry-over from other donors' samples.

At least ten counts were recorded for this clonotype. The chain joins TRBV4-1 to TRBJ1-2; TRBD1 is a possible D gene (6 bases). Germline CDR1 is MGHRA and CDR2 is YSYEKL. V shed 2 bases and J shed 4 bases, with 14 bases lying between them. The CDR3 loop spans 15 amino acids. The CDR3 bases are TGCGCCAGCAGCCAACTAGCCACAGGGCCCTATGGCTACACCTTC. Translated: CASSQLATGPYGYTF.

This sequence joins TRBV5-3 and TRBJ2-3; TRBD2 aligns across 9 bases. TRBV5-3 falls under the ORF class, with uncertain function. This CDR3 region has 16 residues. V shed 9 bases, J shed 0 bases, and the junction held 11 bases outside the gene matches. CDR3 DNA sequence: TGTGCCACGGGACTAGCTGGTCACACTAGCACAGATACGCAGTATTTT. Its translation: CATGLAGHTSTDTQYF.

This clonotype appeared a few times. The chain uses TRBV20-1 and TRBJ2-3, with D perhaps assigned TRBD1 or TRBD2 (5 bases each). The CDR3 is 15 amino acids. Trimming removed 0 bases at V and 4 bases at J, with 14 bases between. Germline values: CDR1 DFQATT, CDR2 SNEGSKA (reference sequence). The DNA of the CDR3 is TGCAGTGCTAGAGATGCGACAGAGGGATCAGATACGCAGTATTTT. It codes for CSARDATEGSDTQYF.

The chain recombines TRBV6-2 or TRBV6-3 with TRBJ2-3; 8 nucleotides agree with TRBD2. Germline V gene sequence: CDR1 MNHEY, CDR2 SVGEGT. The CDR3 has 14 residues. V lost 6 bases to trimming and J lost 6 bases; unmatched junction nucleotides: 8. The CDR3 is CASRWRGAADTQYF. The CDR3 DNA follows: TGTGCCAGCAGGTGGCGGGGGGCCGCGGATACGCAGTATTTT.

This sequence joins TRBV5-1 and TRBJ1-1, with unresolved D. Germline-derived CDR1 and CDR2 are SGHRS and YFSETQ. V lost 1 base to trimming and J lost 0 bases, with 10 bases between them. This CDR3 is 15 amino acids long. The CDR3, as DNA: TGCGCCAGCAGCTTGTCATACGGCATGAACACTGAAGCTTTCTTT. It encodes CASSLSYGMNTEAFF.

This clonotype was seen a handful of times. This rearrangement joins TRBV14 to TRBJ2-1; D unclear. V lost 6 bases and J 8 bases, leaving 23 bases between the germline ends. Germline CDR1 reads SGHDN; CDR2 reads FVKESK. This CDR3 is 16 amino acids long. CDR3 sequence (DNA): TGTGCCAGCAGTCGGTCCTTGGTCAATGGAAGACATGAGCAGTTCTTC. Its protein product is CASSRSLVNGRHEQFF.

The J gene is TRBJ2-1, the V gene TRBV5-4, with D unresolved. The V end lost 2 bases, the J end lost 0 bases, and 9 bases lay between the germline ends. This CDR3 has 15 residues. Germline assignment: CDR1 SGHNT and CDR2 YYREEE (reference sequence). CDR3 DNA: TGTGCCAGCAGCTTTGACTGGAGCTCCTACAATGAGCAGTTCTTC. Translated, it gives CASSFDWSSYNEQFF.

The gene calls are TRBV19 and TRBJ2-7, with 7 bases fitting TRBD1. CDR1 is LNHDA and CDR2 is SQIVND in the germline V gene (reference sequence). The CDR3 has 15 residues. V trimming: 2 bases; J trimming: 2 bases; junction bases outside the gene matches: 6. This chain's CDR3 is CASSIMAGGTYEQYV. The CDR3 DNA is TGTGCCAGTAGTATAATGGCAGGGGGTACCTACGAGCAGTACGTC.

This chain joins TRBV4-1 and TRBJ1-2; D ambiguous. Between the trimmed V and J ends, which lost 2 bases and 4 bases, there was a span of 17 bases. This CDR3 has 16 residues. Germline V gene data show CDR1 as MGHRA and CDR2 as YSYEKL. Here the CDR3 reads CASSQPGLGGGYGYTF. In DNA form, the CDR3 reads TGCGCCAGCAGCCAACCGGGCCTAGGCGGCGGCTATGGCTACACCTTC.

The V and J genes are TRBV7-2 and TRBJ2-2; TRBD1 matches at 8 bases. The germline V gene has CDR1 SGHTA and CDR2 FQGNSA. Unmatched junction bases numbered 3, after V lost 5 bases and J lost 7 bases. The CDR3 has 13 residues. CDR3 amino acids: CASSGQGGGELFF. DNA for the CDR3: TGTGCCAGCAGCGGACAGGGTGGCGGGGAGCTGTTTTTT.

This chain uses TRBV7-8 with TRBJ1-1; D is unresolved. This CDR3 is built from 15 residues. V dropped 5 bases and J dropped 3 bases, with 16 bases sitting between them. From germline, CDR1 is SGHVS and CDR2 FQNEAQ. This CDR3 is CASSPYISYYTEAFF. CDR3 DNA: TGTGCCAGCAGCCCGTACATTTCCTATTACACTGAAGCTTTCTTT.

The chain employs TRBV14 and TRBJ2-1; D is undetermined. V lost 4 bases and J lost 6, with 13 bases in between. Germline V gene data show CDR1 as SGHDN and CDR2 as FVKESK. The CDR3 totals 14 residues. The CDR3 DNA sequence: TGTGCCAGCAGCCTCCTGACCCTTCCCAATGAGCAGTTCTTC. As protein: CASSLLTLPNEQFF.

In its sample, this clonotype was seen a few times. This chain uses TRBV5-4 with TRBJ1-1; D uncertain. V lost 0 bases to trimming and J lost 0 bases, with 9 bases between them. This CDR3 has 15 residues. The germline gives CDR1 SGHNT, CDR2 YYREEE (reference sequence). CDR3 residues: CASSLVQLMNTEAFF. As DNA, the CDR3 is TGTGCCAGCAGCTTGGTGCAACTGATGAACACTGAAGCTTTCTTT.

The chain recombines TRBV29-1 with TRBJ2-3; D is perhaps TRBD1 or TRBD2 (6 bases each). Per germline, CDR1 SQVTM and CDR2 ANQGSEA. The length of the CDR3 is 14 residues. The CDR3 loop reads CSWGAPRSTDTQYF. In DNA, the CDR3 is TGCAGTTGGGGGGCTCCTAGAAGCACAGATACGCAGTATTTT.

This clonotype was observed a handful of times. V is TRBV7-2 and J is TRBJ2-7; D is ambiguous. The V and J ends lost 2 bases and 3 bases respectively, with 8 bases between them. The CDR3 length is 13 residues. Germline V gene lookup returns CDR1 SGHTA and CDR2 FQGNSA. CDR3 amino acids: CASSLTHNYEQYV. The DNA for the CDR3 is TGTGCCAGCAGCTTAACACATAACTACGAGCAGTACGTC.

This clonotype was recorded a few times. The chain is built from TRBV11-1 and TRBJ2-7, with D tentatively TRBD1 (6 bases). There are 14 residues in the CDR3. The ends were cut back, 2 bases at V and 0 bases at J, with 8 bases in the middle. Germline assignment: CDR1 SGHAT and CDR2 FQDESV (reference sequence). For the CDR3, the DNA is TGTGCCAGCAGCTTAAGGGGGAACTCCTACGAGCAGTACTTC. Protein sequence: CASSLRGNSYEQYF.

This sequence joins TRBV10-3 and TRBJ1-1; TRBD1 aligns across 8 bases. The trim removed 8 bases at V and 5 bases at J, leaving 16 bases unmatched. CDR1 and CDR2 from the germline V gene are ENHRY and SYGVKD. The CDR3 covers 16 residues. CDR3 nucleotides: TGTGCCATCGGATCAGGGGGCCCTGTCGGGTGGACTGAAGCTTTCTTT. It specifies CAIGSGGPVGWTEAFF.

This clonotype was seen repeatedly, ten times or more. One junction end disagrees with the germline gene, perhaps due to a read error. The V call is TRBV7-7, the J call TRBJ2-2; D is unresolved. Germline V lookup: CDR1 SSHAT, CDR2 FNYEAQ (reference sequence). The CDR3 extends over 14 amino acids. CDR3 sequence (DNA): TGTGCTAGCAGCTCGCAGTCTTCCCCCGGGGAGCTGTTTTTT. Translated, it gives CASSSQSSPGELFF.

This clonotype turned up a few times. The V gene is TRBV12-5, the J gene TRBJ2-2; TRBD1 matches 10 bases. With 5 bases clipped from V and 4 bases from J, the junction kept 4 bases outside the gene matches. CDR1 LGHNT and CDR2 FRNRAP come from the germline V gene. The CDR3 is 15 residues long. CDR3 loop: CASGPGTGVTGELFF. DNA for the CDR3: TGTGCTAGTGGTCCAGGGACAGGGGTCACCGGGGAGCTGTTTTTT.

This clonotype was observed a few times. The V call is TRBV12-3 or TRBV12-4, the J call TRBJ2-1; 9 bases agree with TRBD2. V was pared by 8 bases and J by 7 bases, with 9 bases of the junction left unmatched. The CDR3 spans 14 residues. The CDR3 region has the DNA TGTGCCAGCCGTAGACTAGCGGACTATAATGAGCAGTTCTTC. Translating it yields CASRRLADYNEQFF.

This clonotype was counted between two and nine times. J is TRBJ2-5 and V is TRBV7-2, with TRBD2 identical over 9 bases. The CDR3 totals 16 residues. V gave up 1 base and J gave up 4 bases; unmatched junction bases: 7. CDR1 is SGHTA and CDR2 is FQGNSA in the germline V gene. For the CDR3, the DNA is TGTGCCAGCAGCTTAGGAACAGCTAGCGGGACAGAGACCCAGTACTTC. The encoded protein is CASSLGTASGTETQYF. Supplemented by reference TRBV7-2 and TRBJ2-5, the full variable domain reads GAGVSQSPSNKVTEKGKDVELRCDPISGHTALYWYRQSLGQGLEFLIYFQGNSAPDKSGLPSDRFSAERTGGSVSTLTIQRTQQEDSAVYLCASSLGTASGTETQYFGPGTRLLVL.

The chain employs TRBV5-4 and TRBJ2-7; 8 bases agree with TRBD2. From germline, CDR1 is SGHNT and CDR2 YYREEE (reference sequence). This CDR3 is 15 amino acids long. Losses at the gene ends were 0 bases for V and 2 bases for J; bases not matched to a gene: 4. The CDR3 loop is CASSLAGLGAYEQYF. The CDR3 DNA is TGTGCCAGCAGCTTGGCGGGACTAGGGGCCTACGAGCAGTACTTC.